This TCR beta chain comes out of a study of regulatory T cells in long-lasting Graves disease. As to time point: newly diagnosed GD, antithyroid drugs for less than 3 months. Isolated PBMC RNA provided the starting material for the TCR library. Library construction for TCR beta used iRepertoire HTBI primers and Arm-PCR of CDR3 regions. TCRdb reprocessed the multiplex PCR reads via MiXCR and lists one record per CDR3 protein. The table lists 500,000 or so distinct CDR3 sequences, 16% of them singletons. This clonotype was found many times. The germline V gene encodes CDR1 SGHRS and CDR2 YFSETQ. The CDR3 has 17 residues. Trimming cost V 0 bases and J 6 bases; bases outside gene matches: 7. These data were also filed under a second study, of T cells in Graves' hyperthyroidism and ophthalmopathy.

The TCR originated in a man aged 35-49 years with Graves disease. The specimen was peripheral blood mononuclear cells (PBMCs), collected at new diagnosis, from a patient treated with antithyroid drugs. The chain uses TRBV5-1 and TRBJ2-2, with 11 nucleotides matching TRBD2. As DNA, the CDR3 is TGCGCCAGCAGCTTGGAACTAGCGGGAGTCGGGCCCGGGGAGCTGTTTTTT. Translated, it gives CASSLELAGVGPGELFF.